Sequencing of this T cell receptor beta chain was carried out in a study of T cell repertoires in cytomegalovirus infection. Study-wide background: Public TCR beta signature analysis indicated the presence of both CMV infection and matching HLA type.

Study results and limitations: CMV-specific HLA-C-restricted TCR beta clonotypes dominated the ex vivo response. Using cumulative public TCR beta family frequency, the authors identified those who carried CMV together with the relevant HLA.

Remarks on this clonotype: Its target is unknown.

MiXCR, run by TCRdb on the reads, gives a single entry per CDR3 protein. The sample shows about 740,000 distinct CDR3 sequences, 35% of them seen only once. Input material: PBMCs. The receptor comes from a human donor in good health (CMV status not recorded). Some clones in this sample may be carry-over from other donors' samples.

The CDR3 protein is CASSIEARTYEQYF. For the CDR3, the DNA is TGTGCCAGTAGTATAGAGGCCAGAACCTACGAGCAGTACTTC. This chain uses TRBV19 with TRBJ2-7, with D hard to call. Trimming shortened V by 0 bases and J by 2 bases, and 8 bases separated the two germline ends. There are 14 residues in the CDR3. The germline V gene encodes CDR1 LNHDA and CDR2 SQIVND (reference sequence).